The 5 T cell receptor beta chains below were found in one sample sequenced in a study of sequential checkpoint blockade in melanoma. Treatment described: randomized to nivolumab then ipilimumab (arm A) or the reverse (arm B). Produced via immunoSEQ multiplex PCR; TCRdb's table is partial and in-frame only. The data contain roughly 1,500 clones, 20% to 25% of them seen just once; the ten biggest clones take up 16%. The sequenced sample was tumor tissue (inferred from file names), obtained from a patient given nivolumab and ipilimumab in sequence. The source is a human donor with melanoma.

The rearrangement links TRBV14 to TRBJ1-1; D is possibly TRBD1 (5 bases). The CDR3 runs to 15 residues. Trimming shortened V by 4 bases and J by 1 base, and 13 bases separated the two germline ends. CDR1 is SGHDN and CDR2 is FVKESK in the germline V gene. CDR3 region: CASSPLQGKNTEAFF. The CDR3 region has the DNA TGTGCCAGCAGCCCACTTCAGGGTAAGAACACTGAAGCTTTCTTT.

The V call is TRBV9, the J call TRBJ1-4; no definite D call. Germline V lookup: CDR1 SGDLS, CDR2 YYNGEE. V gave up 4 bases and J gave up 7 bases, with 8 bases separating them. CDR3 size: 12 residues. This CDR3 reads CASSSYGEKLFF. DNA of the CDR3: TGTGCCAGCAGCTCCTACGGTGAAAAACTGTTTTTT.

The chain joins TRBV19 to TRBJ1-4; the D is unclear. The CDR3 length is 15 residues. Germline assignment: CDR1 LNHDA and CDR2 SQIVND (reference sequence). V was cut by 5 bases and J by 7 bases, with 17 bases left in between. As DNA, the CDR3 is TGTGCCAGTAGTTTCCAAGCGGCACGGGGTGAAAAACTGTTTTTT. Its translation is CASSFQAARGEKLFF.

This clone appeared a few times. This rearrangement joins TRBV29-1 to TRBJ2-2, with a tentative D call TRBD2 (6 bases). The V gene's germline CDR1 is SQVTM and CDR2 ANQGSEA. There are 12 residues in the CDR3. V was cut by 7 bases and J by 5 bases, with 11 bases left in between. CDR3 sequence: CSARRETGELFF. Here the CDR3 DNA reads TGCAGCGCTAGGAGGGAAACCGGGGAGCTGTTTTTT.

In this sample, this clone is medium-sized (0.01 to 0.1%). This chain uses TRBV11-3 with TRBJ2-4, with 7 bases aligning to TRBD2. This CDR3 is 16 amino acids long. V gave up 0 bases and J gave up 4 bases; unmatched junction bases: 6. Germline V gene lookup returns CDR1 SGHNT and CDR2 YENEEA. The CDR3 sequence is CASSLESGVTKNIQYF. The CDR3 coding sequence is TGTGCCAGCAGCTTAGAAAGCGGGGTAACTAAAAACATTCAGTACTTC.